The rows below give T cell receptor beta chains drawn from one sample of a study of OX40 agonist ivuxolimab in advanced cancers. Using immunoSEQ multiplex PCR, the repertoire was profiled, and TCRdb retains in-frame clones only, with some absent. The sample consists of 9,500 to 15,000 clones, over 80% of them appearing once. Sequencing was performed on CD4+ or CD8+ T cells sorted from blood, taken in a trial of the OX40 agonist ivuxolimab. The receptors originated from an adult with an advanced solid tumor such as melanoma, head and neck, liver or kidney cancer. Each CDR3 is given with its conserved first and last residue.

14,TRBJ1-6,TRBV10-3,CAASDSGYNSPLHF
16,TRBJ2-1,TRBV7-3,CASSLRQSYNYNEQFF
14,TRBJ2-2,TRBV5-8,CASSSGSLTGELFF
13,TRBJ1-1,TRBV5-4,CASSSGTDTEAFF
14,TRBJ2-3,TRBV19,CASSIDTGADTQYF
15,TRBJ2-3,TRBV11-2,CASSLGGISTDTQYF
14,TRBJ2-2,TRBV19,CASSRTGTAGELFF
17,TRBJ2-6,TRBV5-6,CASSLTGFISGANVLTF
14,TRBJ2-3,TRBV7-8,CASSQSGSTDTQYF
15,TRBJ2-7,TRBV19,CASSIYNSIDYEQYF
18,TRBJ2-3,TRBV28,CASSLWEREREPTDTQYF
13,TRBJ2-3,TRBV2,CASSVWTADTQYF
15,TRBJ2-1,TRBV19,CASSPRDRAYNEQFF
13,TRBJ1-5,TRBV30,CAWSRDSNQPQHF
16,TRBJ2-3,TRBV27,CASSLSLAGAADTQYF
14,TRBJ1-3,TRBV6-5,CAISESQGGNTIYF
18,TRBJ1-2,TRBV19,CASSLLPGQGAENYGYTF
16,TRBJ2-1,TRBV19,CASSIVWTSGYNEQFF
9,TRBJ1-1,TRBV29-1,CSVDTEAFF
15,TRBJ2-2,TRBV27,CASSLSSSYTGELFF
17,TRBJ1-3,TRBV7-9,CASSARTDSISGNTIYF
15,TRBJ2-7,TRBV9,CASSAGTSWQLEQYF
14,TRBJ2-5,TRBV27,CASSDGSLVETQYF
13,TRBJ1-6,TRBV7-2,CASSLVEGSPLHF
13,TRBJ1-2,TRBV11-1,CASSYGSGYGYTF
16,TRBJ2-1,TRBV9,CASSPSLAGPYNEQFF
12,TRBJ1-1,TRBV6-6,CATGWGKTEAFF
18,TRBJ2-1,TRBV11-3,CASSLFYGGASSYNEQFF
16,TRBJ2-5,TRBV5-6,CASSLRRFTYQETQYF
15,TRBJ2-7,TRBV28,CASSSSWQGYYEQYF
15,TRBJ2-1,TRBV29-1,CSVETMDRLNNEQFF
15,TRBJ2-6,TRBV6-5,CASSYSRTSGDALTF
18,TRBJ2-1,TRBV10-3,CAISEPRLAGGPGDEQFF
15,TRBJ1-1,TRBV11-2,CASSYTGGTYTEAFF
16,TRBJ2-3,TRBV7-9,CASSLGTSGGTDTQYF
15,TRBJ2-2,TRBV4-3,CASSRGQGGTGELFF
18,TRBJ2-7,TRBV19,CASSISTTTLWSSYEQYF
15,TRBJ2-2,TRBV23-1,CASRPDRVDTGELFF
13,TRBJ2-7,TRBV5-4,CASSPDRAHEQYF
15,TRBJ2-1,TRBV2,CASRALSGGMDEQFF
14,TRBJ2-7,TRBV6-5,CASSYMGQAYEQYF
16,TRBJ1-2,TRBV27,CASSLSSPYYSDGYTF
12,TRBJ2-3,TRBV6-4,CASSDEPHTQYF
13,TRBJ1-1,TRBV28,CASSTQVNTEAFF
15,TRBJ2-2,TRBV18,CASSADRGDTGELFF
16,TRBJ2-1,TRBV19,CASSIRHTSGYNEQFF
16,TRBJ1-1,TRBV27,CASSLSMQGAKTEAFF
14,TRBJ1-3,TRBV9,CASSPGISGNTIYF
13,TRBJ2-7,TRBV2,CASSLGSVHEQYF
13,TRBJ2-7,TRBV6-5,CASSQARPYEQYF
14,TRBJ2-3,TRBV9,CASSVAGVTDTQYF
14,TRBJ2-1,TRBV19,CASSIQGPYNEQFF
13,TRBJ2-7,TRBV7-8,CASSLTFLDEQYF
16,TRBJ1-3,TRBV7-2,CASSPPGTPSGNTIYF
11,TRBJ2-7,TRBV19,CATLGPYEQYF
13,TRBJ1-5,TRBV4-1,CASSQTGDQPQHF
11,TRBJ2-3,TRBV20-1,CSARGPDTQYF
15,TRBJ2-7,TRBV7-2,CASSPTALSSYEQYF
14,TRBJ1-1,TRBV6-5,CASSYTGLNTEAFF